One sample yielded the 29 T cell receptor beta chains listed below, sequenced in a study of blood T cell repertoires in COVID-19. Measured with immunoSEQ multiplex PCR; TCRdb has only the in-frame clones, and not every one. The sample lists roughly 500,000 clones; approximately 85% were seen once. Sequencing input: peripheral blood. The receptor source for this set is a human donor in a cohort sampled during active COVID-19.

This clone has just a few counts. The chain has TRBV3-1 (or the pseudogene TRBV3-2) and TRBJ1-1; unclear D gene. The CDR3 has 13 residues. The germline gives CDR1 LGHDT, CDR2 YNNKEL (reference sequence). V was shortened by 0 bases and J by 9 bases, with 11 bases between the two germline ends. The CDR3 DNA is TGTGCCAGCAGCCAAGAGGGAGGTATTCAAGCTTTCTTT. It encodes CASSQEGGIQAFF.

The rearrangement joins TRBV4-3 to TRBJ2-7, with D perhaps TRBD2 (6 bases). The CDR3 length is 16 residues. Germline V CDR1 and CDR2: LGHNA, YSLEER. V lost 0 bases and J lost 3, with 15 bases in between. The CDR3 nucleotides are TGCGCCAGCAGCCAAGATGGAGGGAGTGGACTCTACGAGCAGTACTTC. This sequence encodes CASSQDGGSGLYEQYF.

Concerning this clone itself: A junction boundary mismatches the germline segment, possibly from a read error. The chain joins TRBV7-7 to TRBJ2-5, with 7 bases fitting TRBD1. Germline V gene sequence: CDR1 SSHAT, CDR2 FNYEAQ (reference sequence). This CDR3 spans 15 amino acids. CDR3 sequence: CASSYRQGSQETQYF. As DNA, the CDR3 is TGTGCTAGCAGCTACCGACAGGGCTCTCAAGAGACCCAGTACTTC. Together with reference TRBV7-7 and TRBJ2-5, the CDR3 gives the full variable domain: GAGVSQSPRYKVTKRGQDVTLRCDPISSHATLYWYQQALGQGPEFLTYFNYEAQPDKSGLPSDRFSAERPEGSISTLTIQRTEQRDSAMYRCASSYRQGSQETQYFGPGTRLLVL.

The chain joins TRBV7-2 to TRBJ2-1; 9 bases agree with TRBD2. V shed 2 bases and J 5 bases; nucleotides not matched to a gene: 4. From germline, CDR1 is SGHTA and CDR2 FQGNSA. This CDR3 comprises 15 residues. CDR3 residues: CASSLSSGSNNEQFF. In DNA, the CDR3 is TGTGCCAGCAGCTTAAGTAGCGGGAGTAACAATGAGCAGTTCTTC.

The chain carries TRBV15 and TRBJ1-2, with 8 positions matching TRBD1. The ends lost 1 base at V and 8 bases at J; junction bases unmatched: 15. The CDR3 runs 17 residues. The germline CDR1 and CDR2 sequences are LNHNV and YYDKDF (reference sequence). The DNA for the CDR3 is TGTGCCACCAGCAGAGGGACAAATCGCAGGGGGCCTAACGGCTACACCTTC. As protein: CATSRGTNRRGPNGYTF.

The CDR3 region is CASSIGQGYSNQPQHF. CDR3 coding DNA: TGTGCCAGTAGTATAGGTCAGGGGTATAGCAATCAGCCCCAGCATTTT. This rearrangement joins TRBV19 to TRBJ1-5; perhaps TRBD1 as D (6 bases). V lost 1 base, J lost 0 bases, and 10 bases lay in between. The CDR3 covers 16 residues. The germline V gene encodes CDR1 LNHDA and CDR2 SQIVND (reference sequence).

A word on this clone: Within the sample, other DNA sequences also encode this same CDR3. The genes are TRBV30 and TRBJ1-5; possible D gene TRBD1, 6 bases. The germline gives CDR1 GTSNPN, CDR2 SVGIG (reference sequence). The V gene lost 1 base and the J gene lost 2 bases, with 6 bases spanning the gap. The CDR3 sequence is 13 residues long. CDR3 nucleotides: TGTGCCTGGAGTGGACAGGGCAATCAGCCCCAGCATTTT. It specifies CAWSGQGNQPQHF.

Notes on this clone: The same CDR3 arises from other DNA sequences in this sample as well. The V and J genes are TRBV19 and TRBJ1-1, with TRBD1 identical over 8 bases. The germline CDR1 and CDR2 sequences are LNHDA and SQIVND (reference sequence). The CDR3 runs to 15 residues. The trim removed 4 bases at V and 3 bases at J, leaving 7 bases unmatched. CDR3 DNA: TGTGCCAGTAGTACGCAAACAGGGGGAGACACTGAAGCTTTCTTT. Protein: CASSTQTGGDTEAFF.

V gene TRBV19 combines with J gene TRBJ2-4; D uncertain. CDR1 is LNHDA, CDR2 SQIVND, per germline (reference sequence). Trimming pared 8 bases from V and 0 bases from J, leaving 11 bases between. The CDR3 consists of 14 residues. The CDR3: CASVQVGAKNIQYF. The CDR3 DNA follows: TGTGCCAGTGTTCAGGTGGGAGCCAAAAACATTCAGTACTTC.

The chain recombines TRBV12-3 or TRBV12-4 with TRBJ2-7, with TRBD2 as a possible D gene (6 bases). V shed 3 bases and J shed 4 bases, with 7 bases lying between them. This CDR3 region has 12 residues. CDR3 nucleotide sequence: TGTGCCAGCAGTTTTGGGACTTACGAGCAGTACTTC. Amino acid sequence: CASSFGTYEQYF.

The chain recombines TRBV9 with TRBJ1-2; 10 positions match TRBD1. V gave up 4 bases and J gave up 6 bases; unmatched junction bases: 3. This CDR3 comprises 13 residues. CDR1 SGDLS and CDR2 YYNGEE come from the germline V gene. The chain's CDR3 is CASSNDRGHGYTF. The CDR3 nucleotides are TGTGCCAGCAGCAATGACAGGGGGCATGGCTACACCTTC. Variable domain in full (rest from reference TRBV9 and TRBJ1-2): DSGVTQTPKHLITATGQRVTLRCSPRSGDLSVYWYQQSLDQGLQFLIQYYNGEERAKGNILERFSAQQFPDLHSELNLSSLELGDSALYFCASSNDRGHGYTFGSGTRLTVV.

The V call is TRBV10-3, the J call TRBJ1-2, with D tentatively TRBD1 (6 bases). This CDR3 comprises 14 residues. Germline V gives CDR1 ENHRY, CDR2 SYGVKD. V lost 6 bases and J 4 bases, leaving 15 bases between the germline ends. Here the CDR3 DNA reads TGTGCCATCAGAGGGGCGGGGGCGGTCTATGGCTACACCTTC. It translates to CAIRGAGAVYGYTF.

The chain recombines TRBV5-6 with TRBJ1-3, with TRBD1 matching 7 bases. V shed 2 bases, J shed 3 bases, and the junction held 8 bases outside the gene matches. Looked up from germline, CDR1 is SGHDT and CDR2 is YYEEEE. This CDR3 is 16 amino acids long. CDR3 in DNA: TGTGCCAGCAGCTTCCTTAGGGGGCGCTTTGGAAACACCATATATTTT. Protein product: CASSFLRGRFGNTIYF.

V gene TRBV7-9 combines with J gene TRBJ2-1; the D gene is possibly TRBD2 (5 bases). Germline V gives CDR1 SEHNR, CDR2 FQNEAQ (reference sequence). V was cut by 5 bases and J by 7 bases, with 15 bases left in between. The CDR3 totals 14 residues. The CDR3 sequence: CASSLGGEWNEQFF. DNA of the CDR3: TGTGCCAGCAGCCTAGGTGGGGAGTGGAATGAGCAGTTCTTC.

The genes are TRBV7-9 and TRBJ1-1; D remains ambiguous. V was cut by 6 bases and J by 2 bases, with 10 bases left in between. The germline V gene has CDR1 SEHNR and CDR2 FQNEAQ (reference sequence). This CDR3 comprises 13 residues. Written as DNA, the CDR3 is TGTGCCAGCAGTTGGACGGGAAACACTGAAGCTTTCTTT. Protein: CASSWTGNTEAFF.

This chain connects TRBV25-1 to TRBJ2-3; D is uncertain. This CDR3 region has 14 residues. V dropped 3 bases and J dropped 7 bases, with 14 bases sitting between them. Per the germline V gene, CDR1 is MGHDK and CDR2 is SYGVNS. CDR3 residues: CASSDTSKRNTQYF. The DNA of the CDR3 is TGTGCCAGCAGTGACACGAGTAAGAGGAATACGCAGTATTTT.

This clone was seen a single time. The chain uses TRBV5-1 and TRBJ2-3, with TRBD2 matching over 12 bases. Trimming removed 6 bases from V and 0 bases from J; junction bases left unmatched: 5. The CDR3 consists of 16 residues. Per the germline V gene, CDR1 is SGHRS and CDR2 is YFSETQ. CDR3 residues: CASKLLAGGSTDTQYF. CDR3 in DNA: TGCGCCAGCAAGTTACTAGCGGGAGGCAGCACAGATACGCAGTATTTT.

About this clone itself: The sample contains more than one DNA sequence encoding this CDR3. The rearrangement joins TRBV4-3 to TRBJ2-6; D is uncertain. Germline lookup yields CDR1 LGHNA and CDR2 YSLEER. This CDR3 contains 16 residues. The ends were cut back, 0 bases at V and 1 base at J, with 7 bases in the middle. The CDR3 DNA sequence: TGCGCCAGCAGCCAAGAATCCAGATCTGGGGCCAACGTCCTGACTTTC. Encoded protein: CASSQESRSGANVLTF.

In DNA, the CDR3 is TGTGCCAGTAGCCTGGGCGCCTCCTATGGCTACACCTTC. This gives the protein CASSLGASYGYTF. V usage is TRBV19 and J usage is TRBJ1-2; no clear D. The germline V and J ends were trimmed by 6 bases and 4 bases, with 12 bases remaining between them. The CDR3 has 13 residues. CDR1 and CDR2 from the germline V gene are LNHDA and SQIVND (reference sequence).

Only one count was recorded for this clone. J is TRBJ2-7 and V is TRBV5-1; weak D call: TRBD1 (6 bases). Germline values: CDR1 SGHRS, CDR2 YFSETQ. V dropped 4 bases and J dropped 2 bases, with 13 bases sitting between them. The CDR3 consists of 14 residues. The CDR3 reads CASSTQGGAYEQYF. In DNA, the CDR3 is TGCGCCAGCAGCACACAGGGTGGGGCCTACGAGCAGTACTTC.

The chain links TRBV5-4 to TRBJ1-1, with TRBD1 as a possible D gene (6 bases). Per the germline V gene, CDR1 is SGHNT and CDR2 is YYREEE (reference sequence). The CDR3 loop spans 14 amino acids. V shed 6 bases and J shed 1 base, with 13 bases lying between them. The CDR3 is CASTPQTGNTEAFF. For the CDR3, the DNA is TGTGCCAGCACCCCTCAGACAGGGAACACTGAAGCTTTCTTT.

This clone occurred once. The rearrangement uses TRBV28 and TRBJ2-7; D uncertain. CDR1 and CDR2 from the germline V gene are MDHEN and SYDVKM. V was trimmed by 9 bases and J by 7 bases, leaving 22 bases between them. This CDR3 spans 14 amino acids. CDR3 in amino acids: CARSEEDHTGEQYF. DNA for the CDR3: TGTGCCAGAAGTGAGGAAGACCATACGGGTGAGCAGTACTTC.

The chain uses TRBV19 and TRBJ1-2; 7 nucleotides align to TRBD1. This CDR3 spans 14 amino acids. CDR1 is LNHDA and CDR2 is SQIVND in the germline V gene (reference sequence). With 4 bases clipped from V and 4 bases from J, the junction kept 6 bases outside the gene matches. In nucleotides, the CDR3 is TGTGCCAGTAGTACCGACAGGGTGGGCTATGGCTACACCTTC. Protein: CASSTDRVGYGYTF.

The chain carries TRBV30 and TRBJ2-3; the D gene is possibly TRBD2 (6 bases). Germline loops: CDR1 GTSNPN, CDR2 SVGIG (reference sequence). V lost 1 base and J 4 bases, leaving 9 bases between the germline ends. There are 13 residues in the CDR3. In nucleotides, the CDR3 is TGTGCCTGGAGTGGAGCGGGCGCAGATACGCAGTATTTT. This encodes CAWSGAGADTQYF.

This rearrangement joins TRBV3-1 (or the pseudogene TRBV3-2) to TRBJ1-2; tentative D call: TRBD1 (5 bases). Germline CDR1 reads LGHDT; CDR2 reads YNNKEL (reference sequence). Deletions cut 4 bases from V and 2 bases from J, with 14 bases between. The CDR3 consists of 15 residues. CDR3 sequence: CASSPRLGPNYGYTF. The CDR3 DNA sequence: TGTGCCAGCAGCCCGAGATTGGGGCCCAACTATGGCTACACCTTC.

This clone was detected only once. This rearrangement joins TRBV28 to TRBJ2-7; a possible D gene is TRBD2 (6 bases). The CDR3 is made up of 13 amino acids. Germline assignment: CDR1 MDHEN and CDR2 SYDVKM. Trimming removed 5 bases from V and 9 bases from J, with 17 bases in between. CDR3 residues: CASSAGPVGRQYF. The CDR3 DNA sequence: TGTGCCAGCAGTGCGGGACCCGTAGGACGGCAGTACTTC.

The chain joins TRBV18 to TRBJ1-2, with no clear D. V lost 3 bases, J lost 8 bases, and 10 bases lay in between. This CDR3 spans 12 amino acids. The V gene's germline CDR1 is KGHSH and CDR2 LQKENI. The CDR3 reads CASSPFPEGYTF. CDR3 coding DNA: TGTGCCAGCTCACCCTTCCCGGAGGGCTACACCTTC.

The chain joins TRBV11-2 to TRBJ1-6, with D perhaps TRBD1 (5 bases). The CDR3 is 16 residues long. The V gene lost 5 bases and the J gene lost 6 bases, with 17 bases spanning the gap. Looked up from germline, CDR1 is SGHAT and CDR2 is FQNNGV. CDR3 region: CASSPVGGRVNSPLHF. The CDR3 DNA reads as TGTGCCAGCAGCCCGGTTGGTGGCAGGGTTAATTCACCCCTCCACTTT.

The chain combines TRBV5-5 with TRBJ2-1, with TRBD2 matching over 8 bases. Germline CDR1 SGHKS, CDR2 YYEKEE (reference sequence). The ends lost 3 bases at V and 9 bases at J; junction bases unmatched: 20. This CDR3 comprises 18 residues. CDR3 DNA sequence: TGTGCCAGCAGCTGGAAGGGCCTAAAGCGGGAGTTTAAGGGTGAGCAGTTCTTC. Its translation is CASSWKGLKREFKGEQFF.